Below, 20 T cell receptor beta chains from the same sample are listed, as sequenced in a study of blood T cell repertoires in COVID-19. This table comes from immunoSEQ multiplex PCR, and its TCRdb copy is limited to in-frame clones, with some not included. Of approximately 230,000 clones in the sample, under 85% were seen once. The sequenced sample was peripheral blood. The receptors here all came from a woman between 35 and 50 years old with active or convalescent COVID-19.

Of note for this clone: An end of the junction does not agree with germline; a read error may underlie this. The chain combines TRBV27 with TRBJ2-3; 13 positions agree with TRBD2. The CDR3 sequence is 14 residues long. Per the germline V gene, CDR1 is MNHEY and CDR2 is SMNVEV (reference sequence). CDR3 nucleotide sequence: TGTGCCAGTATCAAGACTAGCGGGGGGCCCTTACCTTCTTTT. This sequence encodes CASIKTSGGPLPSF.

The chain employs TRBV9 and TRBJ1-4; D gene ambiguous. The ends were cut back, 0 bases at V and 7 bases at J, with 13 bases in the middle. Germline lookup yields CDR1 SGDLS and CDR2 YYNGEE. The CDR3 consists of 15 residues. Here the CDR3 reads CASSVAVTGAEKLFF. CDR3 nucleotides: TGTGCCAGCAGCGTAGCTGTCACTGGAGCTGAAAAACTGTTTTTT. The entire variable domain, with the rest obtained from reference TRBV9 and TRBJ1-4, is as follows: DSGVTQTPKHLITATGQRVTLRCSPRSGDLSVYWYQQSLDQGLQFLIQYYNGEERAKGNILERFSAQQFPDLHSELNLSSLELGDSALYFCASSVAVTGAEKLFFGSGTQLSVL.

This clone was observed at least ten times. J is TRBJ1-1 and V is TRBV7-3; maybe TRBD1 (6 bases). CDR1 is SGHTA and CDR2 is FQGTGA in the germline V gene. Between the trimmed V and J ends, which lost 0 bases and 4 bases, there was a span of 12 bases. This CDR3 comprises 15 residues. This CDR3 is CASSLTAGVATEAFF. CDR3 nucleotides: TGTGCCAGCAGCTTAACGGCAGGGGTGGCCACTGAAGCTTTCTTT. Full variable domain (outside the CDR3, taken from reference TRBV7-3 and TRBJ1-1): GAGVSQTPSNKVTEKGKYVELRCDPISGHTALYWYRQSLGQGPEFLIYFQGTGAADDSGLPNDRFFAVRPEGSVSTLKIQRTERGDSAVYLCASSLTAGVATEAFFGQGTRLTVV.

The V call is TRBV10-3, the J call TRBJ1-6, with 11 bases matching TRBD1. V lost 6 bases and J lost 7; bases outside the gene matches: 8. The CDR3 has 16 amino acids. Looked up from germline, CDR1 is ENHRY and CDR2 is SYGVKD. CDR3 amino acids: CAISEGGTGGNSPLHF. The CDR3 DNA is TGTGCCATCAGCGAGGGTGGGACAGGGGGAAATTCACCCCTCCACTTT.

The chain has TRBV9 and TRBJ1-3; D is perhaps TRBD1 (6 bases). Trimming removed 0 bases at V and 8 bases at J, with 18 bases between. This CDR3 contains 16 residues. The germline gives CDR1 SGDLS, CDR2 YYNGEE. The CDR3, as DNA: TGTGCCAGCAGCGTAGCTACTGGGACACGGGGAGACACCATATATTTT. This encodes CASSVATGTRGDTIYF.

The rearrangement joins TRBV3-1 (or the pseudogene TRBV3-2) to TRBJ2-2; 9 bases agree with TRBD2. Trimming took 3 bases from V and 2 from J; bases not matched to a gene: 7. Germline V gene data show CDR1 as LGHDT and CDR2 as YNNKEL (reference sequence). This CDR3 comprises 17 residues. CDR3 loop: CASSQLAGAVNTGELFF. The DNA for the CDR3 is TGTGCCAGCAGCCAGTTAGCGGGGGCCGTAAACACCGGGGAGCTGTTTTTT.

The chain joins TRBV28 to TRBJ1-1; no clear D. The germline V gene encodes CDR1 MDHEN and CDR2 SYDVKM. Trimming shortened V by 3 bases and J by 4 bases, and 6 bases separated the two germline ends. The CDR3 totals 12 residues. CDR3 nucleotide sequence: TGTGCCAGCAGTTTTCTCAGCACTGAAGCTTTCTTT. Translation: CASSFLSTEAFF.

J is TRBJ2-7 and V is TRBV10-1; 8 bases fit TRBD2. V gave up 10 bases and J gave up 5 bases; unmatched junction bases: 13. Germline V gene lookup returns CDR1 WNHNN and CDR2 SYGVQD (reference sequence). The CDR3 is 14 residues long. CDR3 region: CATLGGATTDEQYF. CDR3 bases: TGCGCCACCCTCGGGGGGGCCACGACGGACGAGCAGTACTTC.

This clone appeared once. The chain joins TRBV30 to TRBJ2-7, with D perhaps TRBD1 (5 bases). Germline CDR1 and CDR2: GTSNPN and SVGIG (reference sequence). V lost 0 bases to trimming and J lost 7 bases, with 7 bases between them. The CDR3 spans 11 residues. The CDR3 region has the DNA TGTGCCTGGAGTGTACACAGGGAGCAGTACTTC. It specifies CAWSVHREQYF.

The V gene is TRBV5-4, the J gene TRBJ2-5; TRBD2 matches at 9 bases. CDR3 length: 15 residues. Germline V gene sequence: CDR1 SGHNT, CDR2 YYREEE (reference sequence). Losses at the gene ends were 2 bases for V and 4 bases for J; bases not matched to a gene: 6. CDR3 DNA: TGTGCCAGCAGCTTTCTGGGCGGGGGGGCAGAGACCCAGTACTTC. It encodes CASSFLGGGAETQYF.

The CDR3 DNA reads as TGTGCCTGGAGTCGGACAGGGCTTGGCTATGGCTACACCTTC. It encodes CAWSRTGLGYGYTF. The chain has TRBV30 and TRBJ1-2, with 8 positions matching TRBD1. V gave up 2 bases and J gave up 4 bases; unmatched junction bases: 6. The CDR3 covers 14 residues. Per germline, CDR1 GTSNPN and CDR2 SVGIG (reference sequence).

This chain uses TRBV28 with TRBJ1-5, with a possible D match to TRBD1 (6 bases). This CDR3 has 15 residues. Germline values: CDR1 MDHEN, CDR2 SYDVKM. Trimming shortened V by 7 bases and J by 0 bases, and 13 bases separated the two germline ends. CDR3 region: CASKGQLLSNQPQHF. The CDR3 region has the DNA TGTGCCAGCAAGGGACAACTTCTTAGCAATCAGCCCCAGCATTTT.

The chain combines TRBV27 with TRBJ1-2; 8 nucleotides agree with TRBD1. The V gene's germline CDR1 is MNHEY and CDR2 SMNVEV (reference sequence). This CDR3 contains 16 residues. V lost 5 bases, J lost 1 base, and 9 bases stayed unmatched. The CDR3 loop reads CASSRTGMSGNYGYTF. CDR3 in DNA: TGTGCCAGCAGTCGGACAGGGATGAGTGGTAACTATGGCTACACCTTC.

The V and J genes are TRBV7-3 and TRBJ2-3, with unresolved D. The CDR3 loop spans 14 amino acids. Germline CDR1 SGHTA, CDR2 FQGTGA. Deletions cut 1 base from V and 6 bases from J, with 11 bases between. In nucleotides, the CDR3 is TGTGCCAGCAGCTTAATGTACAGTTCTGATACGCAGTATTTT. Protein product: CASSLMYSSDTQYF.

This clone was seen at least ten times. The chain joins TRBV28 to TRBJ1-4, with 7 bases identical to TRBD1. J lost 6 bases, V lost 3 bases, and 7 bases had no gene match. The CDR3 runs to 15 residues. CDR1 and CDR2 from the germline V gene are MDHEN and SYDVKM. In nucleotides, the CDR3 is TGTGCCAGCAGTTTGCCTCAGGGGGTACATGAAAAACTGTTTTTT. Residues: CASSLPQGVHEKLFF. The full variable domain, rest sourced from reference TRBV28 and TRBJ1-4, is DVKVTQSSRYLVKRTGEKVFLECVQDMDHENMFWYRQDPGLGLRLIYFSYDVKMKEKGDIPEGYSVSREKKERFSLILESASTNQTSMYLCASSLPQGVHEKLFFGSGTQLSVL.

This clone has a single count. V gene TRBV5-6 combines with J gene TRBJ2-5, with 8 bases lining up with TRBD2. This CDR3 region has 15 residues. Germline V gene sequence: CDR1 SGHDT, CDR2 YYEEEE. V was pared by 0 bases and J by 5 bases, with 6 bases of the junction left unmatched. The CDR3 loop is CASSLVLAGGETQYF. DNA for the CDR3: TGTGCCAGCAGCTTGGTTCTAGCGGGTGGGGAGACCCAGTACTTC.

This chain connects TRBV18 to TRBJ2-1, with TRBD2 matching 8 bases. V shed 5 bases and J 3 bases; nucleotides not matched to a gene: 15. The germline CDR1 and CDR2 sequences are KGHSH and LQKENI. The CDR3 sequence is 18 residues long. CDR3 protein: CASSFSTVGLGFYNEQFF. CDR3 nucleotides: TGTGCCAGCTCATTCTCTACCGTGGGACTAGGGTTCTACAATGAGCAGTTCTTC.

This chain connects TRBV2 to TRBJ1-5; no definite D call. Germline V gene sequence: CDR1 SNHLY, CDR2 FYNNEI. CDR3 length: 14 amino acids. V lost 6 bases and J 1 base, leaving 10 bases between the germline ends. CDR3 sequence: CASRIGLSNQPQHF. For the CDR3, the DNA is TGTGCCAGCAGGATTGGACTGAGCAATCAGCCCCAGCATTTT.

This chain connects TRBV5-1 to TRBJ2-2; no clear D gene. Germline V gene data show CDR1 as SGHRS and CDR2 as YFSETQ. Between the trimmed V and J ends, which lost 0 bases and 4 bases, there was a span of 7 bases. The CDR3 totals 14 residues. CDR3 nucleotide sequence: TGCGCCAGCAGCTTGGACTCGATCACCGGGGAGCTGTTTTTT. Translation gives CASSLDSITGELFF.

This CDR3 reads CATTNIRGGPEAFF. The CDR3 bases are TGTGCCACCACCAATATCCGGGGGGGCCCTGAAGCTTTCTTT. The chain couples TRBV24-1 to TRBJ1-1; possible D gene TRBD1, 6 bases. The CDR3 totals 14 residues. The V end was cut by 8 bases, the J end by 6 bases, with 18 bases between. The V gene's germline CDR1 is KGHDR and CDR2 SFDVKD.